The rows below give T cell receptor beta chains drawn from one sample of a study of shared clonotypes between healthy human individuals. Measured with immunoSEQ multiplex PCR; TCRdb has only the in-frame clones, and not every one. The sample has approximately 2.5 million clones; over 85% are singletons. Sample: naive CD4+ T cells from PBMCs. The receptors were sampled from a man younger than 35 in good health. Some clones in this sample may be carry-over from other donors' samples. CDR3s include the opening cysteine and the closing phenylalanine or tryptophan. The D gene is left open where the match is weak.

V gene: TRBV14; J gene: TRBJ2-2; D gene: -; CDR3 protein: CASSAFTGELFF
V gene: TRBV5-1; J gene: TRBJ2-3; D gene: -; CDR3 protein: CASWGGGRDTQYF
V gene: TRBV7-9; J gene: TRBJ2-2; D gene: TRBD2; CDR3 protein: CASSLSRGEVTGELFF
V gene: TRBV9; J gene: TRBJ2-3; D gene: TRBD2; CDR3 protein: CASSGLAGATTDTQYF
V gene: TRBV5-1; J gene: TRBJ2-6; D gene: -; CDR3 protein: CASSQSRVLRESGANVLTF
V gene: TRBV7-2; J gene: TRBJ2-1; D gene: TRBD2; CDR3 protein: CASSLGLAGNNEQFF
V gene: TRBV6-1; J gene: -; D gene: TRBD1; CDR3 protein: CASSVPQGAAYEQYF
V gene: TRBV5-1; J gene: TRBJ2-3; D gene: -; CDR3 protein: CASSSQTGHTDTQYF
V gene: TRBV11-2; J gene: TRBJ2-1; D gene: TRBD1; CDR3 protein: CASSLRDRGVELLSNEQFF
V gene: TRBV7-9; J gene: TRBJ2-7; D gene: -; CDR3 protein: CASSQGEQYF
V gene: TRBV25-1; J gene: TRBJ2-5; D gene: TRBD1; CDR3 protein: CASSDTSRTGKETQYF
V gene: TRBV7-2; J gene: TRBJ2-5; D gene: TRBD2; CDR3 protein: CASSTPGTSGRGQETQYF
V gene: TRBV7-2; J gene: TRBJ2-7; D gene: TRBD2; CDR3 protein: CASRPAGRSSYEQYF
V gene: TRBV28; J gene: TRBJ2-7; D gene: TRBD1; CDR3 protein: CASSFSTGASVEQYF
V gene: TRBV6-1; J gene: TRBJ1-5; D gene: -; CDR3 protein: CASSIRQHQHF
V gene: TRBV28; J gene: TRBJ2-2; D gene: TRBD1; CDR3 protein: CASSLTGFTGELFF
V gene: TRBV7-2; J gene: TRBJ2-2; D gene: -; CDR3 protein: CASSPVGLGTGELFF
V gene: TRBV5-1; J gene: TRBJ2-7; D gene: -; CDR3 protein: CASSLVLGPPYEQYF
V gene: TRBV7-3; J gene: TRBJ2-5; D gene: TRBD1; CDR3 protein: CASSLAGGGETQYF
V gene: TRBV9; J gene: TRBJ2-3; D gene: -; CDR3 protein: CASSSGPTDTQYF
V gene: TRBV5-1; J gene: TRBJ1-5; D gene: -; CDR3 protein: CASSLAPGNQPQHF
V gene: TRBV7-3; J gene: TRBJ2-1; D gene: -; CDR3 protein: CASSLSLVSYNEQFF
V gene: TRBV29-1; J gene: TRBJ2-7; D gene: -; CDR3 protein: CSVEGRGGLGEQYF
V gene: TRBV27; J gene: TRBJ2-3; D gene: TRBD2; CDR3 protein: CASMPGLAALDTQYF
V gene: TRBV11-2; J gene: TRBJ2-2; D gene: -; CDR3 protein: CASSWERVSGELFF
V gene: TRBV6-1; J gene: TRBJ1-5; D gene: -; CDR3 protein: CASVTRGSEPQHF
V gene: TRBV7-9; J gene: TRBJ2-7; D gene: -; CDR3 protein: CASSLEVSSYEQYF
V gene: TRBV29-1; J gene: TRBJ2-3; D gene: -; CDR3 protein: CSSWGALGTDTQYF
V gene: TRBV29-1; J gene: TRBJ1-2; D gene: -; CDR3 protein: CSVEAKGWTGYTF
V gene: TRBV5-5; J gene: TRBJ1-2; D gene: -; CDR3 protein: CASSLNPMTANYGYTF
V gene: TRBV2; J gene: TRBJ2-2; D gene: TRBD2; CDR3 protein: CASSLLGGRGTGELFF
V gene: TRBV18; J gene: TRBJ1-1; D gene: TRBD1; CDR3 protein: CASSPQAVTGGSGTEAFF
V gene: TRBV5-1; J gene: TRBJ1-1; D gene: -; CDR3 protein: CASSLVGGLVSEAFF
V gene: TRBV19; J gene: TRBJ1-5; D gene: -; CDR3 protein: CASSMEGIQPQHF
V gene: TRBV5-4; J gene: TRBJ2-2; D gene: -; CDR3 protein: CASSQKSGVERELFF
V gene: TRBV6-5; J gene: TRBJ1-4; D gene: TRBD1; CDR3 protein: CASSSVRGTYEKLFF
V gene: TRBV5-1; J gene: TRBJ2-1; D gene: -; CDR3 protein: CASSLAPSVSHNEQFF
V gene: TRBV18; J gene: TRBJ1-1; D gene: -; CDR3 protein: CASSPPAKMNTEAFF
V gene: TRBV19; J gene: TRBJ1-3; D gene: TRBD1; CDR3 protein: CARRDRGRNTIYF
V gene: TRBV11-2; J gene: TRBJ2-3; D gene: -; CDR3 protein: CASSLASAPSTDTQYF
V gene: TRBV28; J gene: TRBJ1-3; D gene: -; CDR3 protein: CASSSGESGNTIYF
V gene: TRBV7-9; J gene: TRBJ2-7; D gene: -; CDR3 protein: CASSLVGTVEQYF